This T cell receptor beta chain was identified during a study of cytomegalovirus exposure and HLA in healthy donors. Notes on the study in general: The study recorded fewer than 200 TCR beta chains that were cytomegalovirus-associated. Donors belonging to an Asian-associated ancestry cluster reportedly showed fewer N-insertions in productive TCRs than the roughly 700-donor mean, according to what a later analysis found.

The J segment lost 0 bases and the V segment lost 1 base, leaving 11 bases of the junction unmatched. Germline assignment: CDR1 LNHDA and CDR2 SQIVND (reference sequence). This CDR3 has 19 amino acids. PCR was performed using 60 Vbeta and 13 Jbeta primers. Produced via immunoSEQ multiplex PCR; TCRdb's table is partial and in-frame only. Of fewer than 250,000 clones listed, around 87% are singletons. With regard to this clone: Its antigen remains unknown.

Sequencing was performed on PBMCs. The receptor's source is a man younger than 40 in good health and CMV-seronegative. The chain has TRBV19 and TRBJ2-2; 7 bases are shared with TRBD2. The DNA for the CDR3 is TGTGCCAGTAGTATAGTGGGGGTCGGGACTATCTCGAACACCGGGGAGCTGTTTTTT. Residues: CASSIVGVGTISNTGELFF.